This T cell receptor beta chain was profiled in a study of CD8 T cells in ankylosing spondylitis. Study-wide findings and caveats: Apparently characteristic of ankylosing spondylitis blood was a TCR beta motif (eight highly homologous variants).

V lost 5 bases and J lost 6, with 16 bases in between. Germline V gives CDR1 SGHAT, CDR2 FQNNGV. This CDR3 contains 14 residues. TCRdb recomputed calls from the 5' RACE reads with MiXCR, one row per CDR3 protein. This table holds about 390,000 distinct CDR3 sequences, around 22% found once. This clonotype has a handful of counts. Its antigen is unidentified. Sequences were obtained from blood, either unsorted or a sorted T cell fraction (not recorded which). The chain combines TRBV11-2 with TRBJ1-2; TRBD1 is a possible D gene (5 bases). This clonotype originated in a male donor with ankylosing spondylitis. CDR3 sequence reads: CASSPTASFHGYTF. The CDR3 nucleotides are TGTGCCAGCAGCCCGACAGCCAGCTTCCATGGCTACACCTTC.